This T cell receptor (beta chain) emerged from a study of shared clonotypes between healthy human individuals. Findings and limits, study-wide: All-four-donor shared clonotypes had higher generation probabilities than non-shared clonotypes did.

The CDR3 is made up of 15 amino acids. Germline V gene sequence: CDR1 MGHRA, CDR2 YSYEKL. The V end was cut by 4 bases, the J end by 6 bases, with 16 bases between. This clone was counted a single time. Its target is not known. Repertoires were generated with immunoSEQ multiplex PCR, while TCRdb's copy carries only in-frame clones and drops some. This table has around 700,000 clones, under 80% appearing once. This TCR derives from a woman aged 30 to 39 in good health. The rearrangement links TRBV4-1 to TRBJ2-1; D not resolved. Sequenced input: memory CD4+ T cells sorted from blood. Stated subset: CD45RA-negative fraction. The CDR3 sequence: CASSRAGPASNEQFF. The CDR3 DNA sequence: TGCGCCAGCAGCCGAGCCGGCCCCGCGTCCAATGAGCAGTTCTTC.